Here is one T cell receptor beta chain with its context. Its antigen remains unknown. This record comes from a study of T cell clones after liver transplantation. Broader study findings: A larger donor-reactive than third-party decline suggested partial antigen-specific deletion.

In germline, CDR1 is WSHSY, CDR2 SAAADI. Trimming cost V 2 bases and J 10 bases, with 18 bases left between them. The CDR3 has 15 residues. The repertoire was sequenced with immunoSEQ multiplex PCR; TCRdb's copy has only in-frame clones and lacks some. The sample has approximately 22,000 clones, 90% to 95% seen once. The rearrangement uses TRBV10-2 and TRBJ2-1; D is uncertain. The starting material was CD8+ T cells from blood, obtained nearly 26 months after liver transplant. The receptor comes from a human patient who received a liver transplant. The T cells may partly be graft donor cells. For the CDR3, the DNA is TGCGCCAGCAGTGAGACAAGGACGGGTATTAGCGAGCAGTTCTTC. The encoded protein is CASSETRTGISEQFF.